Listed below are T cell receptor beta chains from one sample, sequenced in a study of human T cells and chemical hapten exposure. TCRdb passed the RACE reads through MiXCR, listing each CDR3 protein once. The data hold roughly 43,000 distinct CDR3 sequences, with 9.5% to 10% observed a single time. This specimen was whole blood, taken in connection with sensitization to the hapten diphenylcyclopropenone (DPC). All receptors derive from a woman aged 25 to 39 with alopecia areata. Some clones in this sample may be carry-over from other donors' samples. The conserved cysteine and the conserved F or W are not part of the CDR3 here. Clone size is stated in some rows and not others, as once, few, many or a class when expanded.

>few|TRBV19|TRBJ1-1
ASRAGPRRTEAF
>.|TRBV2|TRBJ1-4
ASSDGTEPTGNEKLF
>few|TRBV28|TRBJ2-5
ASSSSRVPQY
>.|TRBV28|TRBJ1-2
ASSSPSGGGRGYT
>few|TRBV7-2|TRBJ2-1
ASSKSLPSGGLNEQF
>many|TRBV20-1|TRBJ2-5
SAIRQEGAAETQY
>many|TRBV7-2|TRBJ2-5
ASSLVSGGMETQY
>few|TRBV20-1|TRBJ2-3
SAGLWTERDTQY
>many|TRBV7-2|TRBJ2-5
ASSRALQETQY
>many|TRBV2|TRBJ2-3
ASSEEGAGGLDTQY
>.|TRBV7-6|TRBJ1-1
ASSLGTLWGVNTEAF
>.|TRBV28|TRBJ1-4
ASSGRGVYEKLF
>few|TRBV27|TRBJ1-2
ASSLGTEYGYT
>many|TRBV3-1|TRBJ1-5
ASSQGRGLGQPQH